A selection of T cell receptor beta chains follows, all from one sample in a study of cytomegalovirus exposure and HLA in healthy donors. This table comes from immunoSEQ multiplex PCR, and its TCRdb copy is limited to in-frame clones, with some not included. The data contain tens of thousands of clones, around 77% of them singletons. Sequencing was performed on PBMCs. The receptors were gathered from a middle-aged woman in good health and CMV-seropositive. Both conserved end residues are part of each CDR3. Each record gives: V gene, clone size, J gene, D gene, CDR3 protein, CDR3 DNA. A D gene is named only where the DNA matches it firmly. Some rows mark clone size as missing; the rest say once, few, many or name a class of expanded clone.

TRBV19,NA,TRBJ1-5,TRBD1,CASSQTYGQAAKIKPQHF,TGTGCCAGTAGTCAAACCTATGGACAGGCCGCCAAGATTAAGCCCCAGCATTTT
TRBV19,once,TRBJ2-7,TRBD1,CASSIRGPLQAKQYF,TGTGCCAGTAGTATAAGGGGGCCCCTCCAGGCTAAGCAGTACTTC
TRBV5-5,few,TRBJ1-1,NA,CASSEWGDMNTEAFF,TGTGCCAGCAGCGAATGGGGCGACATGAACACTGAAGCTTTCTTT
TRBV6-5,NA,TRBJ2-7,TRBD1,CASSRDRVYEQYF,TGTGCCAGCAGTCGGGACAGGGTCTACGAGCAGTACTTC
TRBV19,NA,TRBJ1-6,NA,CASMGGISGSPLHF,TGTGCCTCAATGGGCGGGATAAGTGGCTCACCCCTCCACTTT
TRBV20-1,NA,TRBJ1-1,NA,CSARGTAEAFF,TGCAGTGCTAGAGGGACAGCTGAAGCTTTCTTT
TRBV30,NA,TRBJ1-4,NA,CAWSVRVNEKLFF,TGTGCCTGGAGTGTACGGGTTAATGAAAAACTGTTTTTT
TRBV5-1,NA,TRBJ1-1,TRBD1,CASSLASTGFAGTEAFF,TGCGCCAGCAGCTTGGCCTCGACAGGGTTCGCGGGAACTGAAGCTTTCTTT
TRBV29-1,NA,TRBJ2-7,TRBD2,CSVDGGGPRDEQYF,TGCAGCGTTGACGGGGGGGGACCAAGGGACGAGCAGTACTTC
TRBV19,once,TRBJ1-1,NA,CASSIVTAGSEAFF,TGTGCCAGTAGTATAGTGACGGCTGGGAGTGAAGCTTTCTTT
TRBV19,NA,TRBJ1-4,NA,CASSMRGVNEKLFF,TGTGCCAGTAGTATGCGGGGAGTTAATGAAAAACTGTTTTTT
TRBV30,NA,TRBJ2-5,NA,CAWSAGTQETQYF,TGTGCCTGGAGTGCGGGTACCCAAGAGACCCAGTACTTC
TRBV5-8,few,TRBJ1-1,NA,CASSFSGRNTEAFF,TGTGCCAGCAGCTTTTCCGGGAGGAACACTGAAGCTTTCTTT
TRBV6-1,few,TRBJ1-2,TRBD1,CASRRPGTANYGYTF,TGTGCCAGCAGGAGGCCCGGGACAGCTAACTATGGCTACACCTTC
TRBV6-6,NA,TRBJ1-1,NA,CASNLGGTLNTEAFF,TGTGCCAGCAACCTTGGGGGCACTTTGAACACTGAAGCTTTCTTT
TRBV5-1,NA,TRBJ2-1,NA,CASSSDSTYNEQFF,TGCGCCAGCAGCTCGGACAGTACCTACAATGAGCAGTTCTTC
TRBV7-9,NA,TRBJ2-3,TRBD2,CASSLTGGGTDTQYF,TGTGCCAGCAGCTTAACCGGCGGGGGGACAGATACGCAGTATTTT
TRBV5-6,once,TRBJ2-1,TRBD1,CASSHRFGQGVRYNEQFF,TGTGCCAGCAGCCACCGCTTTGGACAGGGCGTACGCTACAATGAGCAGTTCTTC
TRBV7-3,NA,TRBJ2-3,NA,CASSLLGLLDTQYF,TGTGCCAGCAGCTTATTGGGGCTTTTGGATACGCAGTATTTT
TRBV5-1,NA,TRBJ2-3,NA,CASSLAGITDTQYF,TGCGCCAGCAGCTTGGCCGGGATCACAGATACGCAGTATTTT
TRBV4-3,NA,TRBJ1-2,TRBD1,CASSQARDRGRVYGYTF,TGCGCCAGCAGCCAAGCCCGGGACAGGGGGCGGGTCTATGGCTACACCTTC
TRBV9,NA,TRBJ1-1,NA,CASSGYRDGNTEAFF,TGTGCCAGCAGCGGGTACAGGGATGGTAACACTGAAGCTTTCTTT
TRBV4-3,NA,TRBJ2-3,TRBD2,CASSLALQSGGATDTQYF,TGCGCCAGCAGCCTCGCTTTGCAGAGCGGGGGGGCCACAGATACGCAGTATTTT
TRBV5-6,NA,TRBJ1-2,NA,CASSLERTSWEGYTF,TGTGCCAGCAGCCTGGAGAGGACATCTTGGGAAGGCTACACCTTC
TRBV6-1,NA,TRBJ1-5,NA,CAGNSQPQHF,TGTGCCGGCAATAGTCAGCCCCAGCATTTT
TRBV19,NA,TRBJ1-6,NA,CASSIGQGNSPLHF,TGTGCCAGTAGTATAGGCCAGGGGAATTCACCCCTCCACTTT
TRBV5-4,NA,TRBJ2-1,NA,CASSWRQQNEQFF,TGTGCCAGCAGCTGGCGACAGCAGAATGAGCAGTTCTTC
TRBV4-1,NA,TRBJ2-3,NA,CASSYNSRDTQYF,TGCGCCAGCAGCTATAACAGTCGCGATACGCAGTATTTT
TRBV10-2,NA,TRBJ2-1,TRBD1,CASSETGGYNEQFF,TGCGCCAGCAGTGAGACAGGGGGCTACAATGAGCAGTTCTTC
TRBV9,NA,TRBJ2-5,NA,CASSVVGGAETQYF,TGTGCCAGCAGCGTAGTAGGTGGGGCGGAGACCCAGTACTTC
TRBV19,NA,TRBJ1-1,TRBD1,CASSHRTGVSGAAFF,TGTGCCAGTAGTCACCGGACAGGGGTTAGCGGCGCGGCTTTCTTT
TRBV5-5,NA,TRBJ1-2,TRBD1,CASSTSADRATYGYTF,TGTGCCAGCAGCACCAGTGCCGACAGGGCTACCTATGGCTACACCTTC
TRBV5-1,NA,TRBJ1-5,NA,CASSLGGSNGWEPQHF,TGCGCCAGCAGCTTGGGAGGGTCGAATGGTTGGGAGCCCCAGCATTTT
TRBV5-1,NA,TRBJ2-3,TRBD1,CASSLGTGYTDTQYF,TGCGCCAGCAGCTTGGGGACAGGGTACACAGATACGCAGTATTTT
TRBV30,NA,TRBJ2-5,TRBD1,CAWGTALETQYF,TGTGCGTGGGGGACAGCGCTAGAGACCCAGTACTTC
TRBV4-2,NA,TRBJ1-5,NA,CASSQDPGNPQHF,TGTGCCAGCAGCCAAGATCCGGGGAACCCCCAGCATTTT
TRBV7-8,NA,TRBJ1-1,TRBD1,CASSRTGTNTEAFF,TGTGCCAGCAGCAGGACAGGGACTAACACTGAAGCTTTCTTT
TRBV30,NA,TRBJ1-2,TRBD1,CAWSPTGDGYTF,TGTGCCTGGAGTCCGACAGGGGACGGCTACACCTTC
TRBV4-1,once,TRBJ1-4,NA,CASRIVDYGTPNEKLFF,TGCGCCAGCAGGATAGTTGACTACGGGACTCCTAATGAAAAACTGTTTTTT
TRBV29-1,NA,TRBJ2-7,NA,CSGITGRANEQYF,TGCAGCGGAATAACAGGGAGGGCGAACGAGCAGTACTTC
TRBV28,once,TRBJ1-2,NA,CASSYQGSYGYTF,TGTGCCAGCAGTTACCAGGGGAGCTATGGCTACACCTTC
TRBV4-1,few,TRBJ2-7,NA,CASSQDLGVRDWGHEQYF,TGCGCCAGCAGCCAAGATTTAGGAGTCAGGGATTGGGGTCACGAGCAGTACTTC
TRBV7-9,few,TRBJ2-2,NA,CASSFSGGELFF,TGTGCCAGCAGCTTCAGCGGGGGGGAGCTGTTTTTT
TRBV27,NA,TRBJ1-2,NA,CASSFPGGNGYTF,TGTGCCAGCAGTTTTCCGGGGGGGAATGGCTACACCTTC
TRBV27,NA,TRBJ2-5,TRBD2,CASSPRGAPPQETQYF,TGTGCCAGCAGTCCGCGGGGGGCCCCCCCCCAAGAGACCCAGTACTTC
TRBV20-1,NA,TRBJ2-5,NA,CSAPVTETQYF,TGCAGTGCTCCAGTAACGGAGACCCAGTACTTC
TRBV27,NA,TRBJ1-2,NA,CASRPPWGGYGYTF,TGTGCCAGCAGACCCCCCTGGGGAGGCTATGGCTACACCTTC
TRBV11-2,NA,TRBJ2-7,TRBD1,CASSPGGLYEQYF,TGTGCCAGCAGCCCAGGGGGCTTGTACGAGCAGTACTTC
TRBV5-1,NA,TRBJ1-2,TRBD1,CASSFRGQGAIDYGYTF,TGCGCCAGCAGCTTTCGTGGACAGGGGGCCATAGACTATGGCTACACCTTC
TRBV4-2,NA,TRBJ1-2,TRBD1,CASSEGTGYPGYTF,TGTGCCAGCAGCGAAGGGACAGGGTACCCTGGCTACACCTTC
TRBV7-3,NA,TRBJ2-7,NA,CASSLIGGGRPPSEQYF,TGTGCCAGCAGCTTAATAGGGGGGGGCAGGCCTCCCTCCGAGCAGTACTTC
TRBV5-1,NA,TRBJ1-4,TRBD1,CASSLEGQGIATNEKLFF,TGCGCCAGCAGCTTGGAGGGACAGGGCATTGCAACTAATGAAAAACTGTTTTTT
TRBV9,NA,TRBJ2-7,NA,CASSVDVGGGEQYF,TGTGCCAGCAGCGTAGATGTAGGGGGTGGCGAGCAGTACTTC
TRBV6-1,few,TRBJ2-6,TRBD1,CASSGTGFSGANVLTF,TGTGCCAGCAGTGGGACAGGTTTTTCTGGGGCCAACGTCCTGACTTTC
TRBV13,NA,TRBJ2-7,NA,CASRGLAYEQYF,TGTGCCAGCAGGGGGCTAGCCTACGAGCAGTACTTC
TRBV7-2,NA,TRBJ1-5,TRBD1,CASTNKGAVGVNQPQHF,TGTGCCAGCACAAACAAGGGGGCAGTCGGGGTAAATCAGCCCCAGCATTTT
TRBV6-1,NA,TRBJ2-3,NA,CASSGALGVGTDTQYF,TGTGCCAGCAGTGGTGCTCTGGGAGTGGGCACAGATACGCAGTATTTT
TRBV5-1,NA,TRBJ2-5,NA,CASSLGTVSQGETQYF,TGCGCCAGCAGCTTGGGGACAGTGTCCCAGGGGGAGACCCAGTACTTC
TRBV5-4,NA,TRBJ2-7,TRBD1,CASSLVGGDEQYF,TGTGCCAGCAGCTTGGTAGGGGGCGACGAGCAGTACTTC